The 3 T cell receptor beta chains in this list originate from one sample, sequenced in a study of control samples from healthy donors and cancer patients. Assay used: immunoSEQ multiplex PCR; TCRdb lists only in-frame clones, some missing. The table has roughly 100,000 clones, roughly 88% seen once. Sequenced sample: blood. The source is a man younger than 45 in good health.

This rearrangement joins TRBV18 to TRBJ2-7; 8 positions agree with TRBD1. The trim removed 3 bases at V and 2 bases at J, leaving 6 bases unmatched. CDR1 and CDR2 (germline): KGHSH, LQKENI. This CDR3 has 15 residues. Written as DNA, the CDR3 is TGTGCCAGCTCACCTGGGACAGGACCAACCTACGAGCAGTACTTC. Amino acid sequence: CASSPGTGPTYEQYF.

CDR3 amino acids: CASSLEDWDEQFF. The CDR3 region has the DNA TGCGCCAGCAGCTTGGAAGACTGGGATGAGCAGTTCTTC. The V gene is TRBV5-1, the J gene TRBJ2-1; the D is unclear. The CDR3 sequence is 13 residues long. With 0 bases removed from V and 8 bases from J, the gap between germline ends came to 9 bases. Germline CDR1 reads SGHRS; CDR2 reads YFSETQ.

V and J are TRBV11-2 and TRBJ2-1; 8 bases are shared with TRBD2. Germline assignment: CDR1 SGHAT and CDR2 FQNNGV. The length of the CDR3 is 17 residues. V shed 4 bases, J shed 8 bases, and the junction held 16 bases outside the gene matches. CDR3 sequence (DNA): TGTGCCAGCAGCTCCACCCGGGGTAGCGGGACCTCCCATGAGCAGTTCTTC. Its translation: CASSSTRGSGTSHEQFF.